The 30 T cell receptor beta chains below were found in one sample sequenced in a study of identical twins. TCRdb redid the calling of the 5' RACE reads with MiXCR, one entry per CDR3 protein. The sample has hundreds of thousands of distinct CDR3 sequences; approximately 18% are singletons. A further study also used this sample, focusing on T cells expressing NK-cell markers.

The specimen was PBMCs. The receptors derive from a woman under 30 in good health.

A few counts support this clonotype. V is TRBV2 and J is TRBJ2-5; 14 positions match TRBD2. The CDR3 sequence is 14 residues long. Germline V lookup: CDR1 SNHLY, CDR2 FYNNEI. The junction had 2 bases not matched to a gene; V was cut back by 7 bases and J by 4 bases. As DNA, the CDR3 is TGTGCCAGCACCGGGACTAGCGGGAGAGAGACCCAGTACTTC. Amino acids: CASTGTSGRETQYF. Combining the CDR3 with reference TRBV2 and TRBJ2-5 gives the whole variable domain EPEVTQTPSHQVTQMGQEVILRCVPISNHLYFYWYRQILGQKVEFLVSFYNNEISEKSEIFDDQFSVERPDGSNFTLKIRSTKLEDSAMYFCASTGTSGRETQYFGPGTRLLVL.

The rearrangement links TRBV20-1 to TRBJ2-1; 7 bases match TRBD2. The J segment lost 1 base and the V segment lost 1 base, leaving 7 bases of the junction unmatched. The CDR3 spans 16 residues. CDR1 and CDR2 (germline): DFQATT, SNEGSKA (reference sequence). The CDR3 DNA sequence: TGCAGTGCTAGAGCTGTTAGCGGGCGTTCCTACAATGAGCAGTTCTTC. Amino acids: CSARAVSGRSYNEQFF.

The chain couples TRBV20-1 to TRBJ2-5, with D perhaps matching TRBD2 (6 bases). CDR3 size: 14 residues. The V and J ends lost 3 bases and 3 bases respectively, with 14 bases between them. Germline-derived CDR1 and CDR2 are DFQATT and SNEGSKA (reference sequence). The CDR3 bases are TGCAGTGCTAGTGGAGGGTGGCTTAAAGAGACCCAGTACTTC. Its translation is CSASGGWLKETQYF.

In its sample, this clonotype was seen many times. The chain links TRBV7-9 to TRBJ2-7, with 8 bases fitting TRBD1. CDR1 is SEHNR and CDR2 is FQNEAQ in the germline V gene (reference sequence). Germline trimming cut 5 bases from V and 4 bases from J; bases unmatched to any gene: 13. The CDR3 runs to 16 residues. The CDR3 protein is CASSPIRDRSGYEQYF. The CDR3 DNA reads TGTGCCAGCAGCCCGATCCGGGACAGGAGTGGGTACGAGCAGTACTTC.

This clonotype has more than one count but fewer than ten. This chain uses TRBV5-1 with TRBJ2-3; D gene ambiguous. The V gene lost 5 bases and the J gene lost 3 bases, with 13 bases spanning the gap. This CDR3 is 14 amino acids long. The V gene's germline CDR1 is SGHRS and CDR2 YFSETQ. The CDR3 sequence is CASRSLARTDTQYF. The CDR3 DNA reads as TGCGCCAGCAGATCCCTTGCCCGGACAGATACGCAGTATTTT. Full variable domain (rest looked up from reference TRBV5-1 and TRBJ2-3): KAGVTQTPRYLIKTRGQQVTLSCSPISGHRSVSWYQQTPGQGLQFLFEYFSETQRNKGNFPGRFSGRQFSNSRSEMNVSTLELGDSALYLCASRSLARTDTQYFGPGTRLTVL.

This clonotype appeared a few times. The chain links TRBV29-1 to TRBJ2-1; TRBD1 agrees at 11 bases. The CDR3 covers 12 residues. CDR1 SQVTM and CDR2 ANQGSEA come from the germline V gene. V lost 7 bases, J lost 7 bases, and 3 bases stayed unmatched. CDR3 in DNA: TGCAGCGCGGGACAGGGGGTAAATGAGCAGTTCTTC. Translating it yields CSAGQGVNEQFF.

The genes are TRBV29-1 and TRBJ1-2; D perhaps matches TRBD1 (5 bases). The CDR3 is 15 amino acids. With 7 bases removed from V and 2 bases from J, the gap between germline ends came to 20 bases. Germline CDR1 is SQVTM and CDR2 is ANQGSEA. The CDR3, as DNA: TGCAGCGCCACGCGCGGGGGGATTGACAACTATGGCTACACCTTC. Its protein is CSATRGGIDNYGYTF.

This clonotype showed up just a few times. The chain has TRBV27 and TRBJ2-7; maybe TRBD1 (5 bases). V was trimmed by 4 bases and J by 1 base, leaving 11 bases between them. The germline gives CDR1 MNHEY, CDR2 SMNVEV (reference sequence). The CDR3 has 14 amino acids. DNA of the CDR3: TGTGCCAGCAGTTCATGGGGCTCGTCCTACGAGCAGTACTTC. Translated, it gives CASSSWGSSYEQYF.

This clonotype has a handful of counts. The chain combines TRBV10-3 with TRBJ2-5, with D hard to call. Trimming took off 4 bases at V and 3 bases at J, with 15 bases between the two ends. The CDR3 has 15 residues. In germline, CDR1 is ENHRY, CDR2 SYGVKD. The CDR3 protein is CAISGGPVQEETQYF. The CDR3 coding sequence is TGTGCCATCAGTGGAGGTCCAGTGCAGGAAGAGACCCAGTACTTC.

This clonotype was counted a few times. CDR3 DNA sequence: TGTGCCAGCAGCTTGATCAGCGGGAGGGCCAGGACCGGGGAGCTGTTTTTT. Its protein is CASSLISGRARTGELFF. The chain employs TRBV5-5 and TRBJ2-2, with 10 positions matching TRBD2. The CDR3 is made up of 17 amino acids. CDR1 and CDR2 from the germline V gene are SGHKS and YYEKEE (reference sequence). The V segment lost 1 base and the J segment 5 bases; nucleotides outside the gene matches: 8.

The chain combines TRBV7-9 with TRBJ2-1; no definite D call. CDR1 and CDR2 from the germline V gene are SEHNR and FQNEAQ (reference sequence). The CDR3 spans 12 residues. V was trimmed by 8 bases and J by 6 bases, leaving 11 bases between them. The chain's CDR3 is CASLLVSNEQFF. As DNA, the CDR3 is TGTGCCAGCCTATTGGTTAGCAATGAGCAGTTCTTC. The entire variable domain, with the rest obtained from reference TRBV7-9 and TRBJ2-1, is as follows: DTGVSQNPRHKITKRGQNVTFRCDPISEHNRLYWYRQTLGQGPEFLTYFQNEAQLEKSRLLSDRFSAERPKGSFSTLEIQRTEQGDSAMYLCASLLVSNEQFFGPGTRLTVL.

This chain joins TRBV5-1 and TRBJ2-1, with 8 nucleotides matching TRBD2. CDR3 length equals 15 residues. CDR1 is SGHRS, CDR2 YFSETQ, per germline. Losses at the gene ends were 4 bases for V and 8 bases for J; bases not matched to a gene: 11. This CDR3 is CASSRGQAGVDEQFF. CDR3 sequence (DNA): TGCGCCAGCAGCAGAGGACAAGCGGGAGTCGATGAGCAGTTCTTC.

This clonotype was counted only a few times. V gene TRBV6-1 combines with J gene TRBJ2-1; TRBD1 matches 7 bases. Germline-derived CDR1 and CDR2 are MNHNS and SASEGT. CDR3 length: 13 amino acids. J was trimmed by 9 bases and V by 4 bases; bases with no gene match: 6. CDR3 in amino acids: CASSGPQGREQFF. The CDR3 DNA reads TGTGCCAGCAGTGGGCCACAGGGGCGTGAGCAGTTCTTC.

The V call is TRBV6-1, the J call TRBJ1-1; D possibly corresponds to TRBD1 (6 bases). CDR1 is MNHNS and CDR2 is SASEGT in the germline V gene. CDR3 size: 15 residues. Trimming pared 0 bases from V and 1 base from J, leaving 9 bases between. The DNA for the CDR3 is TGTGCCAGCAGTGAAGCAGACAGGTGGAACACTGAAGCTTTCTTT. This encodes CASSEADRWNTEAFF.

The table lists this clonotype with a few counts. This chain links TRBV12-3 or TRBV12-4 with TRBJ2-5, with D possibly called TRBD1 or TRBD2 (5 bases each). The CDR3 is 15 residues long. V lost 6 bases, J lost 12 bases, and 26 bases lay in between. CDR3 sequence reads: CASRPSRGGFSSKYF. The CDR3 DNA sequence: TGTGCCAGCAGGCCCTCTCGGGGCGGTTTTTCTAGCAAGTACTTC.

This clonotype was seen many times. The chain uses TRBV20-1 and TRBJ1-1; 9 bases are a match to TRBD1. Losses at the gene ends were 5 bases for V and 13 bases for J; bases not matched to a gene: 8. This CDR3 contains 11 residues. Germline V lookup: CDR1 DFQATT, CDR2 SNEGSKA (reference sequence). Here the CDR3 DNA reads TGCAGTGCTTACAGGGGGCGCAGGGTTTTCTTT. Translating it yields CSAYRGRRVFF.

This clonotype was observed a handful of times. V gene TRBV5-1 combines with J gene TRBJ2-3, with 7 bases that match TRBD1. Germline V gene lookup returns CDR1 SGHRS and CDR2 YFSETQ. The CDR3 sequence is 15 residues long. Trimming cost V 1 base and J 3 bases; bases outside gene matches: 5. The CDR3 protein is CASSLKGARTDTQYF. The CDR3, as DNA: TGCGCCAGCAGCTTGAAGGGGGCGCGGACAGATACGCAGTATTTT.

There are a few counts of this clonotype. The V gene is TRBV30, the J gene TRBJ2-5; no clear D gene. Trimming pared 0 bases from V and 4 bases from J, leaving 3 bases between. This CDR3 is built from 11 residues. The germline gives CDR1 GTSNPN, CDR2 SVGIG (reference sequence). Here the CDR3 DNA reads TGTGCCTGGAGTGTACTAGAGACCCAGTACTTC. It specifies CAWSVLETQYF.

This clonotype showed up just once. The J gene is TRBJ2-1, the V gene TRBV5-1, with D unresolved. There are 11 residues in the CDR3. V was shortened by 4 bases and J by 13 bases, with 12 bases between the two germline ends. Per the germline V gene, CDR1 is SGHRS and CDR2 is YFSETQ. The CDR3 sequence: CASSRGANQFF. CDR3 nucleotide sequence: TGCGCCAGCAGCCGAGGAGCTAATCAGTTCTTC.

V is TRBV29-1 and J is TRBJ2-7, with a tentative D call TRBD1 (5 bases). With 5 bases removed from V and 2 bases from J, the gap between germline ends came to 10 bases. Germline values: CDR1 SQVTM, CDR2 ANQGSEA. This CDR3 spans 12 amino acids. CDR3 region: CSVWTIPYEQYF. CDR3 nucleotides: TGCAGCGTTTGGACAATCCCCTACGAGCAGTACTTC.

This clonotype was observed a handful of times. The V call is TRBV20-1, the J call TRBJ1-3; a possible D gene is TRBD1 (5 bases). The CDR3 extends over 13 amino acids. The ends were cut back, 6 bases at V and 4 bases at J, with 13 bases in the middle. CDR1 and CDR2 from the germline V gene are DFQATT and SNEGSKA (reference sequence). CDR3 sequence (DNA): TGCAGTGCCGAGGGGAGAACAGGAAACACCATATATTTT. It encodes CSAEGRTGNTIYF.

This clonotype was picked up a small number of times. The V and J genes are TRBV9 and TRBJ2-5; 7 nucleotides align to TRBD2. V gave up 4 bases and J gave up 2 bases; unmatched junction bases: 5. This CDR3 comprises 14 residues. Germline V lookup: CDR1 SGDLS, CDR2 YYNGEE. DNA of the CDR3: TGTGCCAGCAGCCCGAGCGGGGATCAAGAGACCCAGTACTTC. It encodes CASSPSGDQETQYF. The variable domain in full, with the rest retrieved from reference TRBV9 and TRBJ2-5, is DSGVTQTPKHLITATGQRVTLRCSPRSGDLSVYWYQQSLDQGLQFLIQYYNGEERAKGNILERFSAQQFPDLHSELNLSSLELGDSALYFCASSPSGDQETQYFGPGTRLLVL.

The genes are TRBV11-1 and TRBJ1-6; D gene uncertain. The CDR3 is 15 amino acids. The germline V and J ends were trimmed by 1 base and 8 bases, with 12 bases remaining between them. CDR1 and CDR2 (germline): SGHAT, FQDESV (reference sequence). The CDR3 nucleotides are TGTGCCAGCAGCTTAGTTGGCGGAAGAGATTCACCCCTCCACTTT. This translates into CASSLVGGRDSPLHF.

The chain carries TRBV6-6 and TRBJ2-7; D gene ambiguous. CDR3 length: 12 residues. Trimming cost V 8 bases and J 5 bases, with 13 bases left between them. Germline V CDR1 and CDR2: MNHNY, SVGAGI (reference sequence). The CDR3 is CASGPSPHEQYF. The CDR3 DNA is TGTGCCAGCGGTCCTTCTCCCCACGAGCAGTACTTC.

The chain has TRBV30 and TRBJ2-7; 11 bases line up with TRBD1. Trimming at V came to 1 base and at J to 5 bases, leaving 4 bases not matched to a gene. CDR1 and CDR2 (germline): GTSNPN, SVGIG (reference sequence). This CDR3 comprises 14 residues. The CDR3, as DNA: TGTGCCTGGAGTGCAGGACAGGGGGCAAACGAGCAGTACTTC. Translation gives CAWSAGQGANEQYF.

The chain is built from TRBV10-2 and TRBJ2-7; TRBD2 matches at 11 bases. With 10 bases clipped from V and 3 bases from J, the junction kept 8 bases outside the gene matches. CDR3 size: 14 residues. Per the germline V gene, CDR1 is WSHSY and CDR2 is SAAADI. The CDR3 region is CATATSGDYYEQYF. In DNA, the CDR3 is TGCGCCACGGCGACTAGCGGGGACTACTACGAGCAGTACTTC.

This clonotype was seen only a few times. The rearrangement links TRBV5-1 to TRBJ1-2, with TRBD1 as a possible D gene (5 bases). Trimming stripped 0 bases from V and 10 bases from J, with 10 bases between. This CDR3 is built from 12 residues. Germline assignment: CDR1 SGHRS and CDR2 YFSETQ. CDR3 sequence (DNA): TGCGCCAGCAGCTTGGGGGGCAGGGCCTACACCTTC. Amino acid sequence: CASSLGGRAYTF. The full variable domain, with the rest looked up from reference TRBV5-1 and TRBJ1-2, is KAGVTQTPRYLIKTRGQQVTLSCSPISGHRSVSWYQQTPGQGLQFLFEYFSETQRNKGNFPGRFSGRQFSNSRSEMNVSTLELGDSALYLCASSLGGRAYTFGSGTRLTVV.

The table lists this clonotype with a count of one. This rearrangement joins TRBV3-1 to TRBJ1-1; D may be TRBD1 (5 bases). CDR1 LGHDT and CDR2 YNNKEL come from the germline V gene (reference sequence). The CDR3 runs 15 residues. Trimming stripped 1 base from V and 5 bases from J, with 14 bases between. The CDR3 reads CASSQGGALITEAFF. In nucleotides, the CDR3 is TGTGCCAGCAGCCAAGGAGGGGCGCTTATAACTGAAGCTTTCTTT. The entire variable domain, with the rest obtained from reference TRBV3-1 and TRBJ1-1, is as follows: DTAVSQTPKYLVTQMGNDKSIKCEQNLGHDTMYWYKQDSKKFLKIMFSYNNKELIINETVPNRFSPKSPDKAHLNLHINSLELGDSAVYFCASSQGGALITEAFFGQGTRLTVV.

The genes are TRBV7-2 and TRBJ2-5; no firm D call. V was clipped by 1 base and J by 5 bases, with 14 bases between them. CDR3 length: 15 residues. Germline V CDR1 and CDR2: SGHTA, FQGNSA. The chain's CDR3 is CASSLGVSVGETQYF. CDR3 in DNA: TGTGCCAGCAGCTTAGGGGTCTCAGTGGGGGAGACCCAGTACTTC. The full variable domain, with the rest looked up from reference TRBV7-2 and TRBJ2-5, is GAGVSQSPSNKVTEKGKDVELRCDPISGHTALYWYRQSLGQGLEFLIYFQGNSAPDKSGLPSDRFSAERTGGSVSTLTIQRTQQEDSAVYLCASSLGVSVGETQYFGPGTRLLVL.

This sequence joins TRBV2 and TRBJ2-7; tentative D call: TRBD2 (7 bases). Trimming stripped 1 base from V and 2 bases from J, with 12 bases between. The CDR3 length is 15 residues. CDR1 and CDR2 from the germline V gene are SNHLY and FYNNEI. The CDR3: CASSEGEGGPYEQYF. As DNA, the CDR3 is TGTGCCAGCAGTGAAGGGGAGGGGGGCCCCTACGAGCAGTACTTC.